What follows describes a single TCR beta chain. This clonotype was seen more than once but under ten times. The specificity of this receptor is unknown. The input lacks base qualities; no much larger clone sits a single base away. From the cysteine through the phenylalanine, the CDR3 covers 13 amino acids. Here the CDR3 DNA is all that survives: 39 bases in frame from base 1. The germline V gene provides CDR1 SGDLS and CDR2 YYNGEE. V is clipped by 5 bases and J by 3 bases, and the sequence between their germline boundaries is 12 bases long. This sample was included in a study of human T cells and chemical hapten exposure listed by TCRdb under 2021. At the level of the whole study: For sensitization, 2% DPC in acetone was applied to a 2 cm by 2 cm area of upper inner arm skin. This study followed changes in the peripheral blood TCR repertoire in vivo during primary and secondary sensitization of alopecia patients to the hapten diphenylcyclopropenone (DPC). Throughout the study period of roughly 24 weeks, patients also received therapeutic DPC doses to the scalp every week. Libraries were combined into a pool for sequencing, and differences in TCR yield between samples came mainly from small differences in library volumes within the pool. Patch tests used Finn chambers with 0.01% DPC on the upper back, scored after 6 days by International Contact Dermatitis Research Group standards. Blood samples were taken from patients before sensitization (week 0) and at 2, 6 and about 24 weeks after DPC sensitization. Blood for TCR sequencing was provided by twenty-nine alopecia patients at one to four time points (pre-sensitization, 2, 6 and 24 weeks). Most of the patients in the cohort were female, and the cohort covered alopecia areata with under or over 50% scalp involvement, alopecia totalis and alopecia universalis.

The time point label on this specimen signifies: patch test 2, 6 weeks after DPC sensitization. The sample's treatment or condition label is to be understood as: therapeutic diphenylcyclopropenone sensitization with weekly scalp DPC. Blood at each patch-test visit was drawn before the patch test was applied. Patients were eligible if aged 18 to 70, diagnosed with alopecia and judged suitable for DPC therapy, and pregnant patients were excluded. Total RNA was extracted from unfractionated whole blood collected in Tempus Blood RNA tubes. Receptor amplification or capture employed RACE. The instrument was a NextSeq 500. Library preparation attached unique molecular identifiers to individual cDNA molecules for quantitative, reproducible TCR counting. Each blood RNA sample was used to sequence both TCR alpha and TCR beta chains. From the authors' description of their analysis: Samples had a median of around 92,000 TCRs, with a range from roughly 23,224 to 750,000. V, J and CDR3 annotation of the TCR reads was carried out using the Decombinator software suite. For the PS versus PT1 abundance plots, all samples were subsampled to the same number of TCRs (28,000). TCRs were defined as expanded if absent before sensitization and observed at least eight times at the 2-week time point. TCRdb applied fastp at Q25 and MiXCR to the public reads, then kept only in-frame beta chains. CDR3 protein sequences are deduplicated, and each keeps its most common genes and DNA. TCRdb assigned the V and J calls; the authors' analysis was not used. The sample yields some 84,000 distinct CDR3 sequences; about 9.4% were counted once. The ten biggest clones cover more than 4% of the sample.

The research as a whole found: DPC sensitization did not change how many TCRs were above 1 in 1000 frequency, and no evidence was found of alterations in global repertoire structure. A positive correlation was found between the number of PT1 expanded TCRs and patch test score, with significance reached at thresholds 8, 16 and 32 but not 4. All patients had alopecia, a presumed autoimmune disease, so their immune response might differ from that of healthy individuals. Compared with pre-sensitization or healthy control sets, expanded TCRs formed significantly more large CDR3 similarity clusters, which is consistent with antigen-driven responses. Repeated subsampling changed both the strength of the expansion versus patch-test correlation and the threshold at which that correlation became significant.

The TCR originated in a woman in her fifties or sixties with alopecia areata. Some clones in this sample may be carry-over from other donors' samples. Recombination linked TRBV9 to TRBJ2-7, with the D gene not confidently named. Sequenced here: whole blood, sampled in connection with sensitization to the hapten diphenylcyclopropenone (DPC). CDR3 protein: CASSLTENYEQYF. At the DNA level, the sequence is TGTGCCAGCAGTCTTACAGAAAACTACGAGCAGTACTTC. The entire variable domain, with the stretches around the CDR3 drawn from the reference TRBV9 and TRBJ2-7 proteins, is DSGVTQTPKHLITATGQRVTLRCSPRSGDLSVYWYQQSLDQGLQFLIQYYNGEERAKGNILERFSAQQFPDLHSELNLSSLELGDSALYFCASSLTENYEQYFGPGTRLTVT.